The rows below give T cell receptor beta chains drawn from one sample of a study of blood T cell repertoires in COVID-19. Sequenced by immunoSEQ multiplex PCR; TCRdb stores in-frame clones only, minus some. The profile covers about 55,000 clones, with more than 70% appearing a single time and 20% to 25% taken by the ten largest. Material: peripheral blood. The receptors come from a woman aged 80 or over with acute or convalescent COVID-19. CDR3s include the opening cysteine and the closing phenylalanine or tryptophan. The order of the fields is J gene, V gene, clone size, D gene, CDR3 DNA, CDR3 protein. The D gene is left open where the match is weak. For some rows the clone size is stated as once, few or many, or as a class when expanded; others skip it.

TRBJ2-1,TRBV7-9,NA,NA,TGTGCCAGCAGCCACACCACCCTCCGCGGAGAAGAGCAGTTCTTC,CASSHTTLRGEEQFF
TRBJ2-5,TRBV5-4,NA,NA,TGTGCCAGCAGCTTAATAGCGGCCCAAGAGACCCAGTACTTC,CASSLIAAQETQYF
TRBJ1-2,TRBV29-1,NA,TRBD1,TGCAGCGGGGGGACAGGGGAAAGCTACACCTTC,CSGGTGESYTF
TRBJ2-3,TRBV11-2,NA,NA,TGTGCCAGCAGCTTACGCGGGAATCCCTCTAGCACAGATACGCAGTATTTT,CASSLRGNPSSTDTQYF
TRBJ2-3,TRBV5-1,NA,NA,TGCGCCAGCAGCTTGGGACAGTCCGCAGATACGCAGTATTTT,CASSLGQSADTQYF
TRBJ1-2,TRBV7-3,few,TRBD1,TGTGCCAGCAGCCTCACACCCCGGACAGGGCGTAATGGCTACACCTTC,CASSLTPRTGRNGYTF
TRBJ1-4,TRBV2,NA,TRBD1,TGTGCCAGCAGTGAAGCGACAGGGTATGGTAATGAAAAACTGTTTTTT,CASSEATGYGNEKLFF
TRBJ1-5,TRBV12-5,few,TRBD1,TGTGCTAGTGGTTTGGGGCCAGGGGGAAGGAGCAATCAGCCCCAGCATTTT,CASGLGPGGRSNQPQHF
TRBJ1-5,TRBV6-6,NA,TRBD1,TGTGCCACTATCGGACAGGTCAATCAGCCCCAGCATTTT,CATIGQVNQPQHF
TRBJ2-1,TRBV11-3,once,NA,TGTGCCAGCAGCTTTTACGGGAGTCAGAATGAGCAGTTCTTC,CASSFYGSQNEQFF
TRBJ2-3,TRBV18,NA,TRBD2,TGTGCCAGCTCACCAGCGGGACTAGGACTCACAGATACGCAGTATTTT,CASSPAGLGLTDTQYF
TRBJ2-1,TRBV2,NA,TRBD2,TGTGCCAGCAGCGGACTAGCCGACGAGCAGTTCTTC,CASSGLADEQFF
TRBJ1-1,TRBV14,NA,NA,TGTGCCAGCAGCACAGACAGAGACACTGAAGCTTTCTTT,CASSTDRDTEAFF
TRBJ2-2,TRBV7-9,NA,NA,TGTGCCAGCAGCTTTGGCGGCCACACCGGGGAGCTGTTTTTT,CASSFGGHTGELFF
TRBJ1-2,TRBV29-1,NA,TRBD1,TGCAGCGTGGGGACAGGAGGCTACTATGGCTACACCTTC,CSVGTGGYYGYTF
TRBJ2-5,TRBV20-1,NA,NA,TGCAGTGCTAGTCGATCAGGAGGAGGGCCAGGAGAGACCCAGTACTTC,CSASRSGGGPGETQYF
TRBJ2-7,TRBV2,NA,TRBD2,TGTGCCAGCAGTTGGGGACTAGCGGGTCGGGGCGAGCAGTACTTC,CASSWGLAGRGEQYF
TRBJ2-2,TRBV7-3,NA,TRBD1,TGTGCCAGCAGCACCCAGGGACAGGGGACCGGGGAGCTGTTTTTT,CASSTQGQGTGELFF
TRBJ1-6,TRBV3-1/TRBV3-2,NA,TRBD1,TGTGCCAGCAGCCAAGGTACAGGGGACATTGGATCACCCCTCCACTTT,CASSQGTGDIGSPLHF
TRBJ2-1,TRBV10-1,NA,NA,TGCGCCAGCAGTGCGAGGACTGCCACCTACAATGAGCAGTTCTTC,CASSARTATYNEQFF
TRBJ1-4,TRBV6-5,once,NA,TGTGCCAGCAGACGGGAGGGTACAACTAATGAAAAACTGTTTTTT,CASRREGTTNEKLFF
TRBJ1-1,TRBV27,NA,NA,TGTGCCAGCAGTTTATTGAAAGGGGAGGCGAACACTGAAGCTTTCTTT,CASSLLKGEANTEAFF
TRBJ2-3,TRBV7-2,NA,NA,TGTGCCAGCAGCTCGGTGGGGGGTACGCAGTATTTT,CASSSVGGTQYF
TRBJ2-3,TRBV5-1,NA,TRBD2,TGCGCCAGCAGCTTGGATACCGGGACTAGCGGGATCCCATATACGCAGTATTTT,CASSLDTGTSGIPYTQYF
TRBJ1-1,TRBV5-1,NA,TRBD1,TGCGCCAGCAGCATTGCCGGGACAGGAACTGAAGCTTTCTTT,CASSIAGTGTEAFF
TRBJ2-5,TRBV6-5,NA,TRBD1,TGTGCCAGCATCATGGACAGGGCCCAAGAGACCCAGTACTTC,CASIMDRAQETQYF
TRBJ1-2,TRBV5-1,NA,TRBD1,TGCGCCAGCAGCGAGGGACAGGCAAACTACTATGGCTACACCTTC,CASSEGQANYYGYTF
TRBJ2-4,TRBV6-5,NA,TRBD1,TGTGCCAGCATCTTGGACAGGGTCGCCAAAAACATTCAGTACTTC,CASILDRVAKNIQYF
TRBJ2-3,TRBV5-1,NA,TRBD2,TGCGCCAGCAGCCGGGGACTAAGAGATACGCAGTATTTT,CASSRGLRDTQYF
TRBJ2-7,TRBV14,NA,TRBD2,TGTGCCAGCAGCCCTTGGGCTAGCGGGGCCTACGAGCAGTACTTC,CASSPWASGAYEQYF
TRBJ1-4,TRBV9,NA,TRBD1,TGTGCCAGCGGAATCTTTGGAGGGGGCAATGAAAAACTGTTTTTT,CASGIFGGGNEKLFF
TRBJ1-4,TRBV30,NA,NA,TGTGCCTGGAGCACGGGTGAAAAACTGTTTTTT,CAWSTGEKLFF
TRBJ1-2,TRBV5-5,NA,TRBD1,TGTGCCAGCAGCCCGCAGGGGACAGCGAACTATGGCTACACCTTC,CASSPQGTANYGYTF
TRBJ1-1,TRBV29-1,NA,NA,TGCAGCGTTGCTAGTGGCCAGACCGAGGCTTTCTTT,CSVASGQTEAFF
TRBJ2-1,TRBV2,few,TRBD2,TGTGCCAGCAGTGGACTAGCGGGAGTACGGGATGAGCAGTTCTTC,CASSGLAGVRDEQFF